The 23 T cell receptor beta chains presented below share a single source sample, sequenced in a study of early T cells in non-severe SARS-CoV-2 infection. In TCRdb, the 5' RACE reads were re-called with MiXCR into one record per CDR3 protein. Among about 63,000 distinct CDR3 sequences, 10% to 15% were seen once, and the ten largest hold less than 6%. The specimen was whole blood. These receptors all come from an adult who was a healthcare worker with PCR-confirmed SARS-CoV-2 infection or an uninfected control (not recorded which).

Ten or more counts support this clonotype. The rearrangement uses TRBV7-7 and TRBJ2-1, with a weak D call TRBD2 (6 bases). The CDR3 runs 13 residues. V was cut by 5 bases and J by 10 bases, with 15 bases left in between. Germline V gives CDR1 SSHAT, CDR2 FNYEAQ (reference sequence). DNA of the CDR3: TGTGCCAGCAGCCCGCAGACTAGACACGAGCAGTTCTTC. Translation: CASSPQTRHEQFF.

This clonotype was seen ten or more times. The CDR3 DNA reads as TGCAGTGCTGCTGGAGGGGCGGGCTACACCTTC. Translation gives CSAAGGAGYTF. This sequence joins TRBV20-1 and TRBJ1-2; tentative D call: TRBD1 (5 bases). CDR3 size: 11 residues. V lost 5 bases, J lost 8 bases, and 12 bases lay in between. The germline CDR1 and CDR2 sequences are DFQATT and SNEGSKA (reference sequence).

In this sample, this clonotype turned up many times. The chain carries TRBV7-2 and TRBJ2-7; TRBD1 matches at 8 bases. Germline V gene lookup returns CDR1 SGHTA and CDR2 FQGNSA. CDR3 length equals 16 residues. V dropped 5 bases and J dropped 4; count of bases not matched to a gene: 13. CDR3 region: CASSPPGTGYLYEQYF. In nucleotides, the CDR3 is TGTGCCAGCAGCCCCCCCGGGACAGGTTATCTATACGAGCAGTACTTC.

Ten or more counts support this clonotype. This chain joins TRBV2 and TRBJ2-7; the D gene is possibly TRBD2 (5 bases). V was pared by 4 bases and J by 3 bases, with 13 bases between. The CDR3 length is 14 residues. CDR1 is SNHLY, CDR2 FYNNEI, per germline. The CDR3 nucleotides are TGTGCCAGCAGTGCGGGGAGTTTGAGCTACGAGCAGTACTTC. Encoded protein: CASSAGSLSYEQYF.

This clonotype showed up just a few times. V and J are TRBV7-6 and TRBJ1-1; D remains ambiguous. CDR3 size: 15 residues. Germline V CDR1 and CDR2: SGHVS, FNYEAQ. Trimming took 1 base from V and 4 from J, leaving 13 bases between them. For the CDR3, the DNA is TGTGCCAGCAGCTTAGAAGATCGGACCTTCACTGAAGCTTTCTTT. It specifies CASSLEDRTFTEAFF.

This clonotype was observed at least ten times. V usage is TRBV6-6 and J usage is TRBJ1-2, with TRBD1 as a possible D gene (5 bases). Germline V CDR1 and CDR2: MNHNY, SVGAGI (reference sequence). The V and J ends lost 2 bases and 2 bases respectively, with 12 bases between them. The CDR3 covers 15 residues. The CDR3 region has the DNA TGTGCCAGCAGTTACGGTGGGGCTCTAAACTATGGCTACACCTTC. This sequence encodes CASSYGGALNYGYTF.

Ten or more counts support this clonotype. The chain is built from TRBV12-3 or TRBV12-4 and TRBJ2-1; D gene unclear. The CDR3 covers 14 residues. Trimming shortened V by 6 bases and J by 9 bases, and 18 bases separated the two germline ends. The DNA for the CDR3 is TGTGCCAGCAGCCCTACGAGACGTGTGGGTGAGCAGTTCTTC. It codes for CASSPTRRVGEQFF.

This clonotype was counted ten times or more. The chain has TRBV7-9 and TRBJ2-3, with D uncertain. The CDR3 covers 11 residues. Germline V lookup: CDR1 SEHNR, CDR2 FQNEAQ (reference sequence). Trimming removed 10 bases at V and 4 bases at J, with 9 bases between. The DNA of the CDR3 is TGTGCCACCACCCTGGCAGATACGCAGTATTTT. The encoded protein is CATTLADTQYF.

This clonotype occurred many times. The CDR3 sequence is CASSRGQGGFYEQYF. The CDR3 coding sequence is TGTGCCAGCAGCCGCGGACAGGGGGGCTTCTACGAGCAGTACTTC. The J gene is TRBJ2-7, the V gene TRBV6-5, with TRBD1 identical over 10 bases. V trimming: 6 bases; J trimming: 3 bases; junction bases outside the gene matches: 8. Per the germline V gene, CDR1 is MNHEY and CDR2 is SVGAGI. This CDR3 is 15 amino acids long.

V usage is TRBV6-5 and J usage is TRBJ1-2; D is ambiguous. Germline assignment: CDR1 MNHEY and CDR2 SVGAGI. CDR3 length: 14 residues. V was pared by 0 bases and J by 0 bases, with 5 bases between. DNA of the CDR3: TGTGCCAGCAGTTACTCCAGAACTAACTATGGCTACACCTTC. It encodes CASSYSRTNYGYTF.

This clonotype was picked up many times. The chain uses TRBV25-1 and TRBJ1-1, with D perhaps TRBD1 (5 bases). Trimming removed 1 base from V and 1 base from J, with 10 bases in between. Germline assignment: CDR1 MGHDK and CDR2 SYGVNS. The CDR3 spans 15 residues. CDR3 sequence: CASSEWGTENTEAFF. Written as DNA, the CDR3 is TGTGCCAGCAGTGAATGGGGGACGGAGAACACTGAAGCTTTCTTT.

This clonotype was observed many times. The chain carries TRBV29-1 and TRBJ2-1; perhaps TRBD2 as D (5 bases). CDR3 size: 13 residues. CDR1 and CDR2 from the germline V gene are SQVTM and ANQGSEA. V was trimmed by 4 bases and J by 13 bases, leaving 20 bases between them. The CDR3 DNA reads as TGCAGCGTTGTCGGAGGCCCTTCGGTTGCCCAGTTCTTC. Translation: CSVVGGPSVAQFF.

The rearrangement uses TRBV11-2 and TRBJ1-2, with D unresolved. The V gene lost 3 bases and the J gene lost 8 bases, with 10 bases spanning the gap. The length of the CDR3 is 12 residues. Per the germline V gene, CDR1 is SGHAT and CDR2 is FQNNGV. The CDR3 loop reads CASSFAEQGYTF. Written as DNA, the CDR3 is TGTGCCAGCAGCTTCGCGGAGCAGGGCTACACCTTC. Supplemented by reference TRBV11-2 and TRBJ1-2, the full variable domain reads EAGVAQSPRYKIIEKRQSVAFWCNPISGHATLYWYQQILGQGPKLLIQFQNNGVVDDSQLPKDRFSAERLKGVDSTLKIQPAKLEDSAVYLCASSFAEQGYTFGSGTRLTVV.

This clonotype was picked up a small number of times. The chain employs TRBV2 and TRBJ2-1; unclear D gene. CDR3 length: 13 amino acids. CDR1 is SNHLY, CDR2 FYNNEI, per germline. V was pared by 0 bases and J by 12 bases, with 12 bases between. CDR3 sequence: CASSEATGGRQFF. The CDR3 DNA follows: TGTGCCAGCAGTGAAGCGACGGGTGGGCGGCAGTTCTTC.

This clonotype was seen many times. The chain employs TRBV29-1 and TRBJ1-1; D is perhaps TRBD1 (5 bases). CDR1 and CDR2 (germline): SQVTM, ANQGSEA. This CDR3 has 14 amino acids. V gave up 0 bases and J gave up 8 bases, with 16 bases separating them. The CDR3 loop is CSVEERGMLEEAFF. The CDR3 DNA is TGCAGCGTTGAAGAGAGGGGTATGCTGGAGGAAGCTTTCTTT.

This clonotype was seen a few times. The chain is built from TRBV25-1 and TRBJ2-2; TRBD2 aligns across 9 bases. The germline CDR1 and CDR2 sequences are MGHDK and SYGVNS. After removal of 4 bases from V and 5 bases from J, the junction contained 5 bases not matched to a gene. The CDR3 runs to 15 residues. CDR3 region: CASSVGLAFTGELFF. The CDR3 DNA is TGTGCCAGCAGTGTAGGACTAGCGTTTACCGGGGAGCTGTTTTTT.

In its sample, this clonotype was seen many times. This chain uses TRBV4-2 with TRBJ1-6, with D possibly matching TRBD1 (6 bases). This CDR3 contains 14 residues. Germline values: CDR1 LGHNA, CDR2 YNFKEQ. V shed 1 base and J shed 7 bases, with 8 bases lying between them. The CDR3 protein is CASSQVGGNSPLHF. DNA for the CDR3: TGTGCCAGCAGCCAAGTCGGGGGCAATTCACCCCTCCACTTT.

This clonotype was seen more than once but under ten times. The chain has TRBV7-2 and TRBJ1-3, with TRBD1 matching 9 bases. V lost 6 bases to trimming and J lost 4 bases; unmatched junction nucleotides: 1. The V gene's germline CDR1 is SGHTA and CDR2 FQGNSA. The CDR3 covers 13 residues. CDR3 residues: CASRGQGGNTIYF. The CDR3 DNA reads as TGTGCCAGCAGAGGACAGGGGGGAAACACCATATATTTT.

This chain links TRBV4-1 with TRBJ2-7; D not resolved. CDR1 is MGHRA and CDR2 is YSYEKL in the germline V gene. The CDR3 is 13 amino acids. V shed 1 base and J shed 2 bases, with 6 bases lying between them. CDR3 DNA sequence: TGCGCCAGCAGCCAAGCCTTTACCTACGAGCAGTACTTC. Translating it yields CASSQAFTYEQYF.

This clonotype has just a few counts. The chain couples TRBV30 to TRBJ2-3; TRBD2 aligns across 8 bases. V shed 1 base, J shed 9 bases, and the junction held 9 bases outside the gene matches. CDR3 length: 14 residues. CDR1 is GTSNPN, CDR2 SVGIG, per germline (reference sequence). The CDR3 loop reads CAWSGTSRMSTQYF. CDR3 coding DNA: TGTGCCTGGAGTGGGACTAGCAGAATGTCGACGCAGTATTTT.

The chain recombines TRBV29-1 with TRBJ1-3, with 7 bases fitting TRBD1. V shed 4 bases, J shed 7 bases, and the junction held 4 bases outside the gene matches. Germline V gene lookup returns CDR1 SQVTM and CDR2 ANQGSEA. CDR3 length: 12 amino acids. The CDR3 here is CSVVGRGNTIYF. The CDR3 nucleotides are TGCAGCGTTGTCGGCAGGGGGAACACCATATATTTT.

This clonotype was seen repeatedly, ten times or more. The CDR3 coding sequence is TGTGCCAGCAGCCATAGACTAGCGGCCTACAATGAGCAGTTCTTC. It is translated as CASSHRLAAYNEQFF. This chain connects TRBV7-9 to TRBJ2-1; 9 positions match TRBD2. With 5 bases clipped from V and 2 bases from J, the junction kept 4 bases outside the gene matches. Germline CDR1 reads SEHNR; CDR2 reads FQNEAQ (reference sequence). This CDR3 comprises 15 residues.

The table lists this clonotype with many counts. The V and J genes are TRBV7-2 and TRBJ1-5, with D tentatively TRBD1 (6 bases). Germline lookup yields CDR1 SGHTA and CDR2 FQGNSA. The length of the CDR3 is 14 residues. The V gene lost 1 base and the J gene lost 7 bases, with 11 bases spanning the gap. The DNA for the CDR3 is TGTGCCAGCAGCTTAGTACAGGGAAGACAGCCCCAGCATTTT. Its protein product is CASSLVQGRQPQHF.